The sequence of this TCR beta chain was determined in a study of T-cell memory formation after mild COVID-19. As for the study in general: Most TCR clusters belonged to a single donor.

General study results and limits: Prior to infection, memory already included some responding clones, suggesting cross-reactive memory joined. The main location of contracting CD4+ clones was CM and EM, and that of contracting CD8+ clones was EMRA.

TCRdb recomputed calls from the 5' RACE reads with MiXCR, one row per CDR3 protein. The data contain around 470,000 distinct CDR3 sequences, 20% of them seen just once; the ten biggest clones take up roughly 8.4%. Between the trimmed V and J ends, which lost 1 base and 5 bases, there was a span of 12 bases. The CDR3 length is 15 residues. The germline V gene encodes CDR1 LGHDT and CDR2 YNNKEL (reference sequence). On this clonotype itself: Its specificity is unknown.

The receptor's source is an adult woman who had mild COVID-19 (a few samples of this study predate the infection). Cell type and time point are not known. The rearrangement uses TRBV3-1 and TRBJ1-5; D unclear. Source material: PBMCs or a T cell subset sorted from them (not recorded which). The CDR3 DNA reads as TGTGCCAGCAGCCAAGGCAGGACCGCCTATCAGCCCCAGCATTTT. Amino acid sequence: CASSQGRTAYQPQHF.